These T cell receptor beta chains were read from a single sample in a study of early T cells in non-severe SARS-CoV-2 infection. A single record per CDR3 protein comes from TCRdb applying MiXCR to the 5' RACE reads. Of fewer than 100,000 distinct CDR3 sequences listed, over 9% are singletons. The source material was whole blood. These receptors were collected from an adult who was a healthcare worker with PCR-confirmed SARS-CoV-2 infection or an uninfected control (not recorded which). The CDR3 runs from the conserved cysteine through the conserved F or W. Fields, in order: CDR3 protein, J gene, V gene.

cdr3_aa: CSARALGQGNYGYTF
j_call: TRBJ1-2
v_call: TRBV20-1

cdr3_aa: CAWGGRSQQETQYF
j_call: TRBJ2-5
v_call: TRBV30

cdr3_aa: CASSPSQGMNTEAFF
j_call: TRBJ1-1
v_call: TRBV7-6

cdr3_aa: CASSPQINLHNEQFF
j_call: TRBJ2-1
v_call: TRBV4-2

cdr3_aa: CASSQPSGGAAEQYF
j_call: TRBJ2-7
v_call: TRBV11-2

cdr3_aa: CASSPVGDTQYF
j_call: TRBJ2-3
v_call: TRBV5-4

cdr3_aa: CSTGTVSNQPQHF
j_call: TRBJ1-5
v_call: TRBV20-1

cdr3_aa: CASSTYREAQYF
j_call: TRBJ2-7
v_call: TRBV7-2

cdr3_aa: CASSLGGVTDTQYF
j_call: TRBJ2-3
v_call: TRBV5-1

cdr3_aa: CASSLPGTGGREQYF
j_call: TRBJ2-7
v_call: TRBV5-4

cdr3_aa: CASSHKETQYF
j_call: TRBJ2-5
v_call: TRBV6-6

cdr3_aa: CASSIPIQGAHEQYF
j_call: TRBJ2-7
v_call: TRBV5-1

cdr3_aa: CASSLPRTGEADTQYF
j_call: TRBJ2-3
v_call: TRBV10-2

cdr3_aa: CASSDLGQPQHF
j_call: TRBJ1-5
v_call: TRBV10-2

cdr3_aa: CASSLGPGNYGYTF
j_call: TRBJ1-2
v_call: TRBV11-2

cdr3_aa: CASGPLEGSDQETQYF
j_call: TRBJ2-5
v_call: TRBV27

cdr3_aa: CASSPRRGGLGEQFF
j_call: TRBJ2-1
v_call: TRBV5-1